The rows below give T cell receptor beta chains drawn from one sample of a study of T cells in Graves' hyperthyroidism and ophthalmopathy. TCRdb re-derived calls from the multiplex PCR reads in MiXCR, one entry per CDR3 protein. The table has around 570,000 distinct CDR3 sequences, less than 20% seen once. The sequenced sample consisted of blood. The receptors originated from a middle-aged man with Graves' ophthalmopathy. The CDR3 runs from the conserved cysteine through the conserved F or W. D genes are given only for firm matches. Clone size is stated in some rows and not others, as once, few, many or a class when expanded.

cdr3_aa	cdr3_nt	d_call	v_call	j_call	clone_size
CASSLVRGVTDTQYF	TGTGCCAGCAGTTTAGTTCGGGGGGTCACAGATACGCAGTATTTT	TRBD2	TRBV12-3/TRBV12-4	TRBJ2-3	many
CASSLRVDKNIQYF	TGTGCCAGCAGCCTCAGGGTTGACAAAAACATTCAGTACTTC	NA	TRBV3-1	TRBJ2-4	NA
CSAPLAATEAFF	TGCAGTGCCCCCCTGGCGGCCACTGAAGCTTTCTTT	NA	TRBV20-1	TRBJ1-1	many
CASSFLRGEQFF	TGTGCCAGCAGTTTCCTGCGGGGTGAGCAGTTCTTC	NA	TRBV12-3/TRBV12-4	TRBJ2-1	many
CASSKIGTSGSHEQFF	TGTGCCAGCAGCAAAATCGGGACTAGCGGTTCACATGAGCAGTTCTTC	TRBD2	TRBV9	TRBJ2-1	NA
CASSETRYYGYTF	TGTGCCAGCAGTGAAACCAGGTACTATGGCTACACCTTC	NA	TRBV6-1	TRBJ1-2	few
CASSILPGLIYEQYF	TGTGCCAGCAGTATTCTACCGGGACTCATCTACGAGCAGTACTTC	NA	TRBV5-6	TRBJ2-7	NA
CASREGTGEYNEQFF	TGTGCCAGCAGAGAAGGGACAGGGGAGTACAATGAGCAGTTCTTC	TRBD1	TRBV27	TRBJ2-1	NA
CTSSLSGLGKETQCF	TGTACCAGCAGCTTATCGGGACTAGGAAAAGAGACCCAGTGCTTC	TRBD2	TRBV7-2	TRBJ2-5	once
CSVGPASTDTQYF	TGCAGCGTTGGCCCCGCTAGCACAGATACGCAGTATTTT	NA	TRBV20-1	TRBJ2-3	NA
CASSLRDRPNTEAFF	TGCGCCAGCAGCTTACGGGACAGGCCGAACACTGAAGCTTTCTTT	TRBD1	TRBV5-1	TRBJ1-1	many
CSAQQRARGVSEQYF	TGCAGTGCTCAACAACGGGCCCGGGGGGTAAGCGAGCAGTACTTC	TRBD2	TRBV20-1	TRBJ2-7	NA
CASSPRLAGGPQETQYF	TGTGCCAGCAGCCCCCGACTAGCGGGAGGGCCCCAAGAGACCCAGTACTTC	TRBD2	TRBV4-2	TRBJ2-5	few
CASSRKRWDNYGYTF	TGTGCCAGCAGTCGCAAAAGATGGGATAACTATGGCTACACCTTC	NA	TRBV27	TRBJ1-2	few
CASSPGTSVLNEQFF	TGTGCCAGCAGCCCCGGGACTAGCGTCCTAAATGAGCAGTTCTTC	TRBD2	TRBV7-2	TRBJ2-1	many
CASSRLAGVAYEQYF	TGTGCCAGCAGCCGACTAGCGGGGGTCGCCTACGAGCAGTACTTC	TRBD2	TRBV3-1	TRBJ2-7	NA
CSVAGAGNTIYF	TGCAGCGTTGCGGGTGCTGGAAACACCATATATTTT	NA	TRBV29-1	TRBJ1-3	few
CASSTWGSRGEKLFF	TGTGCCAGCAGTACATGGGGCTCTCGAGGGGAAAAACTGTTTTTT	NA	TRBV27	TRBJ1-4	few
CAWSPGKDWEKLFF	TGTGCCTGGAGTCCAGGGAAAGATTGGGAAAAACTGTTTTTT	NA	TRBV30	TRBJ1-4	few
CASSKSPGSNYGYTF	TGCGCCAGCAGCAAAAGTCCAGGCAGCAACTATGGCTACACCTTC	NA	TRBV4-1	TRBJ1-2	NA
CSVEDWALAGVKDTQYF	TGCAGCGTTGAAGATTGGGCACTAGCGGGAGTTAAAGATACGCAGTATTTT	TRBD2	TRBV29-1	TRBJ2-3	NA
CASSYSPLAGATDTQYF	TGTGCCAGCAGTTACTCGCCCCTAGCGGGAGCTACAGATACGCAGTATTTT	TRBD2	TRBV6-5	TRBJ2-3	NA
CASSLTGLGTEAFF	TGTGCCAGCAGCTTGACAGGGTTAGGCACTGAAGCTTTCTTT	TRBD1	TRBV7-8	TRBJ1-1	many